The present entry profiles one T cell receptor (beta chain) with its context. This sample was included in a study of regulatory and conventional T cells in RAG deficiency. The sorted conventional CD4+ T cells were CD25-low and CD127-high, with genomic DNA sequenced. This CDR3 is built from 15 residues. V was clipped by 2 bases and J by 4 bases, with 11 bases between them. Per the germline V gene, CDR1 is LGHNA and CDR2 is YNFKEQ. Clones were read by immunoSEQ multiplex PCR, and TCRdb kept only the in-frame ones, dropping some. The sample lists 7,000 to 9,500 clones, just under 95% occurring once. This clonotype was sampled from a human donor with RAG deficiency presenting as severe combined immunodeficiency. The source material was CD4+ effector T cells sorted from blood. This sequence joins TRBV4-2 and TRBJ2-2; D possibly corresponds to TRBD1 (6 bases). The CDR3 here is CASSQRGQGTGELFF. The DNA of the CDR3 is TGTGCCAGCAGCCAAAGGGGACAAGGCACCGGGGAGCTGTTTTTT.